The 16 T cell receptor beta chains below all came from one sample that was sequenced in a study of human T cells and chemical hapten exposure. Time point indicated: patch test 1, 2 weeks after DPC sensitization. Treatment specified: therapeutic diphenylcyclopropenone sensitization with weekly scalp DPC. TCRdb re-analysed the RACE reads in MiXCR, keeping a single row per CDR3 protein. The sample lists about 340,000 distinct CDR3 sequences, 5.5% to 8% occurring once. Specimen: whole blood, collected in connection with sensitization to the hapten diphenylcyclopropenone (DPC). Receptor source: a woman aged 18-29 years with alopecia areata. Some clones in this sample may be carry-over from other donors' samples.

This clonotype was seen a few times. V gene TRBV5-1 combines with J gene TRBJ2-6; D is perhaps TRBD1 (5 bases). The V gene lost 4 bases and the J gene lost 0 bases, with 20 bases spanning the gap. CDR1 and CDR2 from the germline V gene are SGHRS and YFSETQ. The CDR3 consists of 19 residues. CDR3 nucleotide sequence: TGCGCCAGCAGCGCTGGTTGGGGCACGACGAGCTCTGGGGCCAACGTCCTGACTTTC. Translated: CASSAGWGTTSSGANVLTF.

This clonotype was detected a few times. The V call is TRBV6-1, the J call TRBJ1-6; D uncertain. Deletions cut 3 bases from V and 4 bases from J, with 10 bases between. CDR3 length: 15 amino acids. In germline, CDR1 is MNHNS, CDR2 SASEGT. The CDR3 loop is CASSEGVGYNSPLHF. In nucleotides, the CDR3 is TGTGCCAGCAGTGAGGGAGTTGGGTATAATTCACCCCTCCACTTT.

The V call is TRBV29-1, the J call TRBJ2-3; either TRBD1 or TRBD2 may fit D (5 bases each). CDR1 SQVTM and CDR2 ANQGSEA come from the germline V gene. Trimming pared 3 bases from V and 1 base from J, leaving 11 bases between. The length of the CDR3 is 14 residues. Here the CDR3 DNA reads TGCAGCGTTGATCCGGGACGGGGCACAGATACGCAGTATTTT. Its translation is CSVDPGRGTDTQYF.

This clonotype occurred a few times. The gene calls are TRBV24-1 and TRBJ2-4, with TRBD2 identical over 9 bases. The ends lost 9 bases at V and 1 base at J; junction bases unmatched: 18. CDR1 and CDR2 (germline): KGHDR, SFDVKD. The CDR3 sequence is 19 residues long. CDR3 sequence reads: CATAVKSGGIVRAKNIQYF. DNA for the CDR3: TGTGCCACCGCAGTGAAAAGCGGGGGGATCGTTAGGGCCAAAAACATTCAGTACTTC.

This clonotype was recorded at least ten times. The chain has TRBV29-1 and TRBJ1-1; D unclear. The CDR3 sequence is 12 residues long. Germline-derived CDR1 and CDR2 are SQVTM and ANQGSEA. V was trimmed by 6 bases and J by 0 bases, leaving 8 bases between them. Here the CDR3 reads CSVGNLNTEAFF. The CDR3 region has the DNA TGCAGCGTGGGGAATCTGAACACTGAAGCTTTCTTT.

This sequence joins TRBV12-3 or TRBV12-4 and TRBJ1-1; D not resolved. This CDR3 comprises 15 residues. Trimming shortened V by 1 base and J by 2 bases, and 11 bases separated the two germline ends. CDR3 region: CASSLEWPDNTEAFF. CDR3 nucleotides: TGTGCCAGCAGTTTAGAGTGGCCGGACAACACTGAAGCTTTCTTT.

This clonotype has ten or more counts. This chain joins TRBV20-1 and TRBJ2-3; D might be TRBD2 (5 bases). Germline V gene sequence: CDR1 DFQATT, CDR2 SNEGSKA (reference sequence). The V and J ends lost 3 bases and 0 bases respectively, with 13 bases between them. This CDR3 contains 15 residues. The CDR3 loop is CSASEADPSTDTQYF. The CDR3 DNA reads TGCAGTGCTAGTGAAGCGGACCCTAGCACAGATACGCAGTATTTT.

The sample holds many counts of this clonotype. The rearrangement uses TRBV15 and TRBJ1-3; D perhaps matches TRBD1 (5 bases). Trimming stripped 6 bases from V and 0 bases from J, with 12 bases between. The CDR3 totals 15 residues. Germline lookup yields CDR1 LNHNV and CDR2 YYDKDF (reference sequence). CDR3 DNA: TGTGCCACCAGGCAGACAGTCAGCTCTGGAAACACCATATATTTT. Amino acid sequence: CATRQTVSSGNTIYF.

The V call is TRBV2, the J call TRBJ1-2; D gene unclear. Trimming cost V 3 bases and J 5 bases, with 10 bases left between them. CDR3 length: 13 amino acids. Per germline, CDR1 SNHLY and CDR2 FYNNEI. The CDR3 DNA reads TGTGCCAGCAGTGATGGGCCGGAATATGGCTACACCTTC. This encodes CASSDGPEYGYTF.

Concerning this clonotype: One end of the junction is discordant with germline, which a read error may explain. V and J are TRBV12-3 or TRBV12-4 and TRBJ1-1, with no clear D. The CDR3 length is 12 residues. The CDR3 region is CVSQKLNTEAFF. In nucleotides, the CDR3 is TGTGTCAGCCAAAAATTGAACACTGAAGCTTTCTTT.

The J gene is TRBJ2-7, the V gene TRBV6-2 or TRBV6-3; D is perhaps TRBD1 (5 bases). The CDR3 is 14 amino acids. V was cut by 4 bases and J by 3 bases, with 13 bases left in between. Germline values: CDR1 MNHEY, CDR2 SVGEGT. The CDR3 loop reads CASSWTLQGYEQYF. Written as DNA, the CDR3 is TGTGCCAGCAGTTGGACACTCCAGGGCTACGAGCAGTACTTC.

The J gene is TRBJ2-1, the V gene TRBV24-1; 14 nucleotides agree with TRBD2. The CDR3 sequence is 16 residues long. Unmatched junction bases numbered 8, after V lost 5 bases and J lost 9 bases. Germline V gene lookup returns CDR1 KGHDR and CDR2 SFDVKD. CDR3 coding DNA: TGTGCCACCAGTGCCCCGGGGACTAGCGGGGGAGGTGAGCAGTTCTTC. Protein sequence: CATSAPGTSGGGEQFF.

Only a few counts were recorded for this clonotype. The V gene is TRBV3-1, the J gene TRBJ2-4; TRBD1 or TRBD2 may be the D gene (5 bases each). Germline V gives CDR1 LGHDT, CDR2 YNNKEL (reference sequence). This CDR3 has 13 residues. Trimming removed 3 bases at V and 5 bases at J, with 8 bases between. The CDR3: CASSQKGQNIQYF. The CDR3, as DNA: TGTGCCAGCAGCCAGAAGGGACAAAACATTCAGTACTTC.

The table lists this clonotype with many counts. This rearrangement joins TRBV3-1 to TRBJ2-3; 10 bases fit TRBD1. The J segment lost 4 bases and the V segment lost 7 bases, leaving 11 bases of the junction unmatched. This CDR3 comprises 16 residues. Germline CDR1 reads LGHDT; CDR2 reads YNNKEL (reference sequence). CDR3 sequence: CASTLKDGTGADTQYF. The CDR3 region has the DNA TGTGCCAGCACTCTCAAAGACGGGACAGGGGCAGATACGCAGTATTTT.

This clonotype has a count of ten or more. The chain recombines TRBV20-1 with TRBJ2-1; no clear D. Germline assignment: CDR1 DFQATT and CDR2 SNEGSKA (reference sequence). V dropped 1 base and J dropped 7 bases, with 8 bases sitting between them. The CDR3 sequence is 12 residues long. CDR3 amino acids: CSARGFRNEQFF. The CDR3 DNA is TGCAGTGCTAGAGGGTTTAGGAATGAGCAGTTCTTC.

This clonotype was observed a handful of times. The J gene is TRBJ2-3, the V gene TRBV15; D might be TRBD2 (5 bases). Germline CDR1 reads LNHNV; CDR2 reads YYDKDF (reference sequence). This CDR3 region has 14 residues. Trimming removed 5 bases from V and 0 bases from J, with 9 bases in between. The CDR3 sequence is CATSGGLSTDTQYF. Here the CDR3 DNA reads TGTGCCACCAGCGGAGGACTGAGCACAGATACGCAGTATTTT. Variable domain in full (rest from reference TRBV15 and TRBJ2-3): DAMVIQNPRYQVTQFGKPVTLSCSQTLNHNVMYWYQQKSSQAPKLLFHYYDKDFNNEADTPDNFQSRRPNTSFCFLDIRSPGLGDTAMYLCATSGGLSTDTQYFGPGTRLTVL.